Listed below are T cell receptor beta chains from one sample, sequenced in a study of sequential checkpoint blockade in melanoma. This table comes from immunoSEQ multiplex PCR, and its TCRdb copy is limited to in-frame clones, with some not included. The sample has around 41,000 clones; roughly 89% are singletons. The source material was CD8+ T cells sorted from blood (inferred from file names), sampled from a patient given nivolumab and ipilimumab in sequence. The receptor set was obtained from a human donor with melanoma. Each CDR3 is given with its conserved first and last residue. D genes are given only for firm matches. For some rows the clone size is stated as once, few or many, or as a class when expanded; others skip it.

>.|medium-sized|TRBV7-9
CASSPSTDTQYF
>TRBD1|.|TRBV4-1
CASSQVGQGVGNEQFF
>.|.|TRBV27
CASSLRGAKNIQYF
>.|.|TRBV11-2
CASSLGLGAGNTIYF
>.|.|TRBV5-1
CASSPRGGAGFTEAFF
>TRBD2|.|TRBV10-1
CASSPDKAGGTQYF
>TRBD1|.|TRBV7-9
CASTETGEGILEQYF
>.|.|TRBV27
CASSPGSPNIQYF
>.|.|TRBV5-1
CASSSGTSYGYTF
>TRBD2|.|TRBV10-3
CAISETSETYNEQFF
>TRBD1|.|TRBV27
CASIPGQVYEQYF
>TRBD1|.|TRBV4-3
CASSQEDRGTETQYF
>.|.|TRBV9
CASSSQASYNEQFF
>TRBD2|once|TRBV29-1
CSVGLAGGPSEQFF
>.|.|TRBV5-8
CASSFDAGVPGELFF
>.|.|TRBV9
CASSAPRGGWGYTF
>.|once|TRBV5-1
CASSPVGGDAIYF
>TRBD2|.|TRBV14
CASQLAGGPIDTQYF
>TRBD2|.|TRBV2
CASSRRNSGIPEQYF
>.|.|TRBV13
CASSPQLGEGTDTQYF
>TRBD1|.|TRBV6-1
CASIEPGQGLSENQPQHF
>TRBD2|.|TRBV4-1
CASSPLGLAGGGQYF
>.|.|TRBV10-3
CAISDTLTNTEAFF
>.|.|TRBV9
CASSAGGNTEAFF
>.|.|TRBV27
CASSLYPSSYNEQFF
>TRBD2|.|TRBV4-2
CASRENRGGYNEQFF
>TRBD1|.|TRBV28
CASSFPGGRDGYTF
>TRBD1|.|TRBV28
CASSRTGDTDTQYF
>.|.|TRBV30
CAWSVTVGETQYF